A single sample gave rise to the 6 T cell receptor beta chains below, sequenced in a study of post-analysis software for immune sequencing data. Unique molecular identifiers were built into the TCR beta cDNA libraries. TCRdb fed the PCR reads into MiXCR, producing one record per CDR3 protein. The sample records 350,000 to 500,000 distinct CDR3 sequences, about 40% being singletons. Study results and limitations: TRBV segments more frequent in patients than in controls numbered about 5 and included TRBV5-6, TRBV5-1 and TRBV20-1.

No antigen has been identified for these receptors. The sequencing input was blood. The receptors here all came from a girl aged 2-10 years with multiple sclerosis.

The rearrangement links TRBV6-1 to TRBJ1-2; 7 nucleotides match TRBD1. CDR3 size: 15 residues. The germline gives CDR1 MNHNS, CDR2 SASEGT. Germline trimming cut 4 bases from V and 5 bases from J; bases unmatched to any gene: 10. CDR3 coding DNA: TGTGCCAGCAGTGCAGTTTCCCGGGACAGATATGGCTACACCTTC. Translation gives CASSAVSRDRYGYTF.

This clonotype was picked up a small number of times. This chain links TRBV12-3 or TRBV12-4 with TRBJ2-1; D is uncertain. V was shortened by 4 bases and J by 2 bases, with 3 bases between the two germline ends. The CDR3 sequence is 12 residues long. CDR3 bases: TGTGCCAGCAGTTACACCTACAATGAGCAGTTCTTC. Encoded protein: CASSYTYNEQFF.

The chain couples TRBV6-8 to TRBJ2-1; D is possibly TRBD1 (6 bases). Trimming cost V 0 bases and J 7 bases, with 16 bases left between them. The CDR3 runs 16 residues. CDR1 and CDR2 from the germline V gene are MNHGY and SAAAGT. CDR3 DNA: TGTGCCAGCAGTTACTCGACGGCAGGGGAAGTAAATGAGCAGTTCTTC. It codes for CASSYSTAGEVNEQFF.

This clonotype has just a few counts. V and J are TRBV5-1 and TRBJ2-5, with 7 bases aligning to TRBD1. Germline CDR1 and CDR2: SGHRS and YFSETQ. CDR3 length: 15 residues. The V gene end was trimmed by 0 bases and the J gene end by 1 base; junction bases not matched to a gene: 3. Here the CDR3 DNA reads TGCGCCAGCAGCTTGGTACAGGGGAGCCAAGAGACCCAGTACTTC. Protein product: CASSLVQGSQETQYF.

This rearrangement joins TRBV10-1 to TRBJ2-2, with D perhaps matching TRBD2 (5 bases). CDR3 length: 17 amino acids. The V gene lost 4 bases and the J gene lost 6 bases, with 21 bases spanning the gap. CDR1 and CDR2 (germline): WNHNN, SYGVQD (reference sequence). CDR3 amino acids: CASSAEGSDDRAGELFF. The CDR3 DNA sequence: TGCGCCAGCAGTGCCGAAGGGAGCGACGATAGGGCCGGGGAGCTGTTTTTT.

This clonotype was picked up a small number of times. The CDR3 bases are TGTGCCAGCAGGGAGAGGGGGGGCTCCTACAATGAGCAGTTCTTC. Translated, it gives CASRERGGSYNEQFF. The chain joins TRBV2 to TRBJ2-1, with D possibly matching TRBD2 (7 bases). The CDR3 is 15 residues long. Trimming removed 6 bases from V and 0 bases from J, with 12 bases in between. Looked up from germline, CDR1 is SNHLY and CDR2 is FYNNEI.